This TCR beta chain was captured in a study of regulatory T cells in long-lasting Graves disease. Study results and caveats: Gene preferences differed: TRBV28, TRBJ1-2, TRBJ2-5 in persistent cases. Blood alone, not thyroid tissue, was studied.

V lost 8 bases, J lost 8 bases, and 9 bases stayed unmatched. The CDR3 totals 13 residues. Germline-derived CDR1 and CDR2 are MNHNS and SASEGT. The table lists this clonotype with many counts. What it binds is not known. Arm-PCR with iRepertoire HTBI primers amplified the CDR3 regions for these TCR beta libraries. Via MiXCR, TCRdb re-called the multiplex PCR reads, giving one row per CDR3 protein. The sample has about 420,000 distinct CDR3 sequences; over 15% are singletons. Time point noted: newly diagnosed GD, antithyroid drugs for less than 3 months. Following extraction of RNA from PBMCs, that RNA was used to make the TCR library. This sample was shared with a second study, whose subject was T cells in Graves' hyperthyroidism and ophthalmopathy. As that report states: Stable disease denoted Graves' hyperthyroidism without ophthalmopathy progression within 18 months. Diagnostic assessment was based on clinical symptoms, serum thyroxine and TRAb, thyroid ultrasound and orbital computed tomography.

The chain carries TRBV6-1 and TRBJ2-4; 7 bases map to TRBD2. This receptor was taken from a woman between 18 and 30 years old with Graves disease. The sequenced sample was peripheral blood mononuclear cells (PBMCs), obtained at new diagnosis, from a patient treated with antithyroid drugs. The CDR3 sequence is CASGTSESDIQYF. CDR3 DNA: TGTGCCAGCGGAACTAGCGAGAGTGACATTCAGTACTTC.